This T cell receptor (beta chain) came from a study of human T cells and chemical hapten exposure. Study as a whole: Patients having alopecia areata, totalis or universalis were mostly female.

The study's library attached unique molecular identifiers to single cDNA molecules. TCRdb passed the RACE reads through MiXCR, listing each CDR3 protein once. Of over 75,000 distinct CDR3 sequences listed, approximately 10% are singletons. J gave up 0 bases and V 1 base, and 1 base lay outside the gene matches. The CDR3 has 15 amino acids. The germline CDR1 and CDR2 sequences are SGHVS and FNYEAQ. This clonotype was observed at least ten times. As for time point: patch test 3, about 24 weeks after DPC sensitization. Treatment meaning: therapeutic diphenylcyclopropenone sensitization with weekly scalp DPC. People who gave samples had alopecia, were 18 to 70 years old, and were suitable for DPC.

This sample comprised whole blood, obtained in connection with sensitization to the hapten diphenylcyclopropenone (DPC). The sequence came from a woman under 40 with alopecia areata. Some clones in this sample may be carry-over from other donors' samples. This rearrangement joins TRBV7-6 to TRBJ1-2, with 8 bases identical to TRBD1. The CDR3 region is CASSLDRGTNYGYTF. CDR3 nucleotide sequence: TGTGCCAGCAGCTTAGACAGGGGGACTAACTATGGCTACACCTTC. The complete variable domain, with remaining parts taken from reference TRBV7-6 and TRBJ1-2, reads GAGVSQSPRYKVTKRGQDVALRCDPISGHVSLYWYRQALGQGPEFLTYFNYEAQQDKSGLPNDRFSAERPEGSISTLTIQRTEQRDSAMYRCASSLDRGTNYGYTFGSGTRLTVV.